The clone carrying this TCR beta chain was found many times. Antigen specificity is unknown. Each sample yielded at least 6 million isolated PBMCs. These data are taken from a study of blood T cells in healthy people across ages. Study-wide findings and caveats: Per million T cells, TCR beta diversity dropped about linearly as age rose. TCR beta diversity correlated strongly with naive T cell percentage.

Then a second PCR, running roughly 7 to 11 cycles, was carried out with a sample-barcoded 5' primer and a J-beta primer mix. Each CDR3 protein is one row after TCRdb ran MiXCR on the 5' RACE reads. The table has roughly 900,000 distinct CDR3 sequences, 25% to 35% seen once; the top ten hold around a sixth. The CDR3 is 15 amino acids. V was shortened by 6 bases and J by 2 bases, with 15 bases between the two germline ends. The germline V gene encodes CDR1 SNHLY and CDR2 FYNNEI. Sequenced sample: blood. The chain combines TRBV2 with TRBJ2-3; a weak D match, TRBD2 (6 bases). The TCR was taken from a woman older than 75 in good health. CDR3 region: CASSLDYPVTDTQYF. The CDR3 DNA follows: TGTGCCAGCAGCCTGGACTATCCCGTCACAGATACGCAGTATTTT.